This TCR beta chain was documented in a study of blood T cell repertoires in COVID-19. Study overall: COVID-19 samples collected from the United States, Italy and Spain covered acute and convalescent phases.

A note on this clone: Sequence at one end of the junction differs from germline and may be a read error.

The Seattle patients joined while their infection was active and were tracked longitudinally afterward. Per the original data handling: Amplifying reference gene primers gave estimates of nucleated cell counts. The table came from immunoSEQ multiplex PCR; TCRdb's copy has only in-frame clones and leaves some out. The V and J calls and clone size were taken over from that table, and D and trimming were inferred from the DNA. The data show about 69,000 clones, approximately 84% seen once. Per the germline V gene, CDR1 is SSHAT and CDR2 is FNYEAQ (reference sequence). This CDR3 has 15 residues. The TCR comes from a man aged 50 or older with COVID-19, enrolled during active disease. V gene TRBV7-7 combines with J gene TRBJ2-1; tentative D call: TRBD1 (5 bases). The specimen sequenced was peripheral blood. CDR3: CASSLGAAHYNEQFF. CDR3 nucleotide sequence: TGTGCTAGCAGCTTAGGGGCAGCTCACTACAATGAGCAGTTCTTC.